This T cell receptor beta chain was profiled in a study of blood T cell repertoires in COVID-19. Which cohort a participant joined came from the clinical history participants gave. Profiled with immunoSEQ multiplex PCR; TCRdb holds only in-frame clones, not every one. The sample holds 300,000 to 350,000 clones, around 90% seen once. The receptor comes from a woman younger than 35 with acute COVID-19. The sequencing sample was made of PBMCs or T cells enriched from blood (not recorded which).

Written as DNA, the CDR3 is TGTGCCAGTAGGACAACTTGGGCGACAGATACGCAGTATTTT. Protein: CASRTTWATDTQYF. The chain employs TRBV19 and TRBJ2-3; D gene uncertain. Germline V CDR1 and CDR2: LNHDA, SQIVND (reference sequence). This CDR3 is 14 amino acids long. V lost 6 bases to trimming and J lost 3 bases, with 13 bases between them.